This entry lists 16 T cell receptor beta chains sequenced from one sample in a study of shared clonotypes between healthy human individuals. Data came from immunoSEQ multiplex PCR; TCRdb stores just in-frame clones and leaves some out. The table has about 180,000 clones, roughly 93% seen once. Material: naive CD4+ T cells sorted from blood. This sample's subset: CD45RA+ positively selected. The receptors come from a woman in her thirties in good health.

This sequence joins TRBV6-6 and TRBJ2-5; D possibly corresponds to TRBD2 (5 bases). This CDR3 has 12 amino acids. Per germline, CDR1 MNHNY and CDR2 SVGAGI (reference sequence). Deletions cut 4 bases from V and 11 bases from J, with 14 bases between. Here the CDR3 reads CASSSLYGEQYF. The DNA of the CDR3 is TGTGCCAGCAGTTCTCTGTACGGGGAGCAGTACTTC.

This chain joins TRBV7-8 and TRBJ2-2, with D tentatively TRBD2 (8 bases). This CDR3 spans 15 amino acids. The V gene's germline CDR1 is SGHVS and CDR2 FQNEAQ. The ends were cut back, 11 bases at V and 0 bases at J, with 16 bases in the middle. CDR3 sequence: CASRGREANTGELFF. The CDR3 DNA sequence: TGTGCCTCTAGGGGGCGGGAGGCGAACACCGGGGAGCTGTTTTTT. Drawing the rest from reference TRBV7-8 and TRBJ2-2, the complete variable domain is GAGVSQSPRYKVAKRGQDVALRCDPISGHVSLFWYQQALGQGPEFLTYFQNEAQLDKSGLPSDRFFAERPEGSVSTLKIQRTQQEDSAVYLCASRGREANTGELFFGEGSRLTVL.

The genes are TRBV2 and TRBJ1-6; 7 nucleotides match TRBD1. Germline trimming cut 5 bases from V and 7 bases from J; bases unmatched to any gene: 8. The CDR3 contains 15 residues. Germline-derived CDR1 and CDR2 are SNHLY and FYNNEI. This chain's CDR3 is CASSYTGQPNSPLHF. Here the CDR3 DNA reads TGTGCCAGCAGTTATACGGGACAGCCAAATTCACCCCTCCACTTT. Full variable domain (rest looked up from reference TRBV2 and TRBJ1-6): EPEVTQTPSHQVTQMGQEVILRCVPISNHLYFYWYRQILGQKVEFLVSFYNNEISEKSEIFDDQFSVERPDGSNFTLKIRSTKLEDSAMYFCASSYTGQPNSPLHFGNGTRLTVT.

Only one count was recorded for this clone. The chain combines TRBV15 with TRBJ2-4; D gene uncertain. Trimming stripped 0 bases from V and 1 base from J, with 10 bases between. CDR3 length: 16 residues. From germline, CDR1 is LNHNV and CDR2 YYDKDF (reference sequence). The CDR3 coding sequence is TGTGCCACCAGCAGAGATGTGATGTACGCCAAAAACATTCAGTACTTC. Translated, it gives CATSRDVMYAKNIQYF.

This chain links TRBV2 with TRBJ1-5; D uncertain. Germline V lookup: CDR1 SNHLY, CDR2 FYNNEI. This CDR3 is 12 amino acids long. V was trimmed by 6 bases and J by 6 bases, leaving 9 bases between them. CDR3 coding DNA: TGTGCCAGCAGCGGTCTCTTTCAGCCCCAGCATTTT. Translation: CASSGLFQPQHF.

The rearrangement uses TRBV11-2 and TRBJ2-5; 7 bases match TRBD2. The better agreement between TRBJ2-7 and the DNA end casts doubt on the J call. The CDR3 runs 18 residues. Germline-derived CDR1 and CDR2 are SGHAT and FQNNGV. The CDR3, as DNA: TGTGCCAGCAGAGGCTCCGGGTGGGCTAGCGGCTTCTCCTACGAGCAGTACTTC. Encoded protein: CASRGSGWASGFSYEQYF.

The chain uses TRBV2 and TRBJ2-7; 13 bases agree with TRBD2. Trimming removed 5 bases from V and 5 bases from J; junction bases left unmatched: 6. Germline CDR1 SNHLY, CDR2 FYNNEI. The CDR3 length is 15 residues. The CDR3 DNA is TGTGCCAGCAGTTTTGGGGGGACTAGCGGGAACGAGCAGTACTTC. Protein: CASSFGGTSGNEQYF. Full variable domain (missing parts from reference TRBV2 and TRBJ2-7): EPEVTQTPSHQVTQMGQEVILRCVPISNHLYFYWYRQILGQKVEFLVSFYNNEISEKSEIFDDQFSVERPDGSNFTLKIRSTKLEDSAMYFCASSFGGTSGNEQYFGPGTRLTVT.

The CDR3 DNA reads as TGTGCCAGCAGTAATAGAGGGGGGAGTAATGAGCAGTTCTTC. It codes for CASSNRGGSNEQFF. The chain is built from TRBV6-5 and TRBJ2-1, with D perhaps assigned TRBD1 or TRBD2 (6 bases each). The V end lost 5 bases, the J end lost 7 bases, and 15 bases lay between the germline ends. This CDR3 contains 14 residues. Germline loops: CDR1 MNHEY, CDR2 SVGAGI.

This sequence joins TRBV5-1 and TRBJ2-2, with a weak D call TRBD1 (5 bases). CDR3 length: 14 amino acids. V was pared by 2 bases and J by 8 bases, with 13 bases between. CDR1 is SGHRS, CDR2 YFSETQ, per germline. In DNA form, the CDR3 reads TGCGCCAGCAGCTTCAACACAGGCTTGGGGGAGCTGTTTTTT. Its translation is CASSFNTGLGELFF. The full variable domain, in which reference TRBV5-1 and TRBJ2-2 provide the parts outside the CDR3, is KAGVTQTPRYLIKTRGQQVTLSCSPISGHRSVSWYQQTPGQGLQFLFEYFSETQRNKGNFPGRFSGRQFSNSRSEMNVSTLELGDSALYLCASSFNTGLGELFFGEGSRLTVL.

In its sample, this clone was seen once. The CDR3 sequence: CASSRTSGSYEQYF. CDR3 coding DNA: TGTGCCAGCAGCCGGACTAGCGGGTCCTACGAGCAGTACTTC. The chain recombines TRBV13 with TRBJ2-5; 11 bases agree with TRBD2. The J call may be wrong; the DNA end is better matched by TRBJ2-7. This CDR3 has 14 residues. Germline assignment: CDR1 PRHDT and CDR2 FYEKMQ (reference sequence).

The J gene is TRBJ2-1, the V gene TRBV28; 10 bases line up with TRBD2. There are 15 residues in the CDR3. From germline, CDR1 is MDHEN and CDR2 SYDVKM. Trimming cost V 3 bases and J 4 bases; bases outside gene matches: 3. The CDR3 loop reads CASSFGLAAYNEQFF. CDR3 nucleotide sequence: TGTGCCAGCAGTTTTGGACTAGCGGCTTACAATGAGCAGTTCTTC.

The J gene is TRBJ1-1, the V gene TRBV28; D is possibly TRBD1 (6 bases). The CDR3 sequence is 11 residues long. V was shortened by 4 bases and J by 6 bases, with 6 bases between the two germline ends. Germline V gene sequence: CDR1 MDHEN, CDR2 SYDVKM. The chain's CDR3 is CASSWTAEAFF. The CDR3 region has the DNA TGTGCCAGCAGTTGGACAGCTGAAGCTTTCTTT.

This clone was recorded only once. The gene calls are TRBV28 and TRBJ2-7; no reliable D call. Germline CDR1 is MDHEN and CDR2 is SYDVKM. Trimming cost V 4 bases and J 0 bases, with 13 bases left between them. The CDR3 contains 15 residues. The CDR3 loop reads CASSSAAPLSYEQYF. DNA of the CDR3: TGTGCCAGCAGTTCCGCTGCCCCACTCTCCTACGAGCAGTACTTC.

V and J are TRBV18 and TRBJ2-7; D is tentatively TRBD1 or TRBD2 (5 bases each). Germline loops: CDR1 KGHSH, CDR2 LQKENI. CDR3 size: 16 residues. The V end lost 4 bases, the J end lost 6 bases, and 22 bases lay between the germline ends. The CDR3 loop is CASSLNERALGAEQYF. The DNA for the CDR3 is TGTGCCAGCTCACTAAACGAGAGGGCCTTAGGGGCCGAGCAGTACTTC.

The chain employs TRBV7-9 and TRBJ1-1, with D uncertain. Trimming cost V 4 bases and J 0 bases, with 9 bases left between them. CDR3 length: 14 amino acids. In germline, CDR1 is SEHNR, CDR2 FQNEAQ (reference sequence). CDR3 sequence reads: CASSSARLNTEAFF. The CDR3, as DNA: TGTGCCAGCAGCTCGGCCAGATTGAACACTGAAGCTTTCTTT. Filled out from reference TRBV7-9 and TRBJ1-1, the complete variable domain reads DTGVSQNPRHKITKRGQNVTFRCDPISEHNRLYWYRQTLGQGPEFLTYFQNEAQLEKSRLLSDRFSAERPKGSFSTLEIQRTEQGDSAMYLCASSSARLNTEAFFGQGTRLTVV.

The V gene is TRBV27, the J gene TRBJ1-1, with D uncertain. CDR1 MNHEY and CDR2 SMNVEV come from the germline V gene (reference sequence). The V end lost 2 bases, the J end lost 4 bases, and 14 bases lay between the germline ends. The CDR3 extends over 15 amino acids. CDR3 DNA sequence: TGTGCCAGCAGTTTACGGCCGGGATTGGGCACTGAAGCTTTCTTT. Residues: CASSLRPGLGTEAFF.